This TCR beta chain originates from a study of early T cells in non-severe SARS-CoV-2 infection. There are 16 residues in the CDR3. V was trimmed by 1 base and J by 0 bases, leaving 9 bases between them. Germline assignment: CDR1 KGHDR and CDR2 SFDVKD. Using its own MiXCR run on the 5' RACE reads, TCRdb lists one record per CDR3 protein. The profile shows about 60,000 distinct CDR3 sequences, 12% of them singletons. This clonotype appeared many times. The sequence was obtained from an adult who was a healthcare worker with PCR-confirmed SARS-CoV-2 infection or an uninfected control (not recorded which). The source material was whole blood. The genes are TRBV24-1 and TRBJ2-1; D assignment may be TRBD1 or TRBD2 (6 bases each). CDR3 region: CATSDFGGGSYNEQFF. CDR3 bases: TGTGCCACCAGTGATTTCGGAGGGGGCTCCTACAATGAGCAGTTCTTC.